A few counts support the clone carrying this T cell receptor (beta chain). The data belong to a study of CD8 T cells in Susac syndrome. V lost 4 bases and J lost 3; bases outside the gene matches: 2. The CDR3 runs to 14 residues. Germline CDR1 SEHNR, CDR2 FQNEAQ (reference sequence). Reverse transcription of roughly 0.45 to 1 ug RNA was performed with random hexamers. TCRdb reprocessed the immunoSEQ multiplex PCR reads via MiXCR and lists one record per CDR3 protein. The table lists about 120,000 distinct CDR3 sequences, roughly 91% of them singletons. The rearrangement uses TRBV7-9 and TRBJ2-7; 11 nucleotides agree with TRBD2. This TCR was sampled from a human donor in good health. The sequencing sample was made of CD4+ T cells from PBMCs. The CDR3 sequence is CASSSTSGGYEQYF. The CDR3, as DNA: TGTGCCAGCAGCTCTACTAGCGGGGGCTACGAGCAGTACTTC.